Reported below is one TCR beta chain. Its specificity is unknown. The V segment lost 6 bases and the J segment 5 bases; nucleotides outside the gene matches: 8. This CDR3 is built from 15 residues. From germline, CDR1 is MNHEY and CDR2 SVGAGI. The sample originates from a study of T cell responses to AZD1222 COVID-19 vaccine. The data were produced by immunoSEQ multiplex PCR, yet TCRdb's version contains in-frame clones alone and is incomplete. Seen here are about 210,000 clones, roughly 94% observed once, and the top ten hold around 1.7%. Broader study findings: A mostly white British donor set with more females was recruited, and clonal diversity was possibly underestimated. Along spike, vaccine-associated CD4 TCRs were found throughout, with dominance at 160-218 and 743-854.

This TCR was recovered from an adult who received the MenACWY meningococcal vaccine as a control. The sequences come from peripheral blood, collected 28 days after the second dose of the MenACWY control vaccine. This chain connects TRBV6-5 to TRBJ2-7, with TRBD2 matching 12 bases. The DNA for the CDR3 is TGTGCCAGCAGCCTTGGACTAGCGGGATGGGACGAGCAGTACTTC. This codes for CASSLGLAGWDEQYF.